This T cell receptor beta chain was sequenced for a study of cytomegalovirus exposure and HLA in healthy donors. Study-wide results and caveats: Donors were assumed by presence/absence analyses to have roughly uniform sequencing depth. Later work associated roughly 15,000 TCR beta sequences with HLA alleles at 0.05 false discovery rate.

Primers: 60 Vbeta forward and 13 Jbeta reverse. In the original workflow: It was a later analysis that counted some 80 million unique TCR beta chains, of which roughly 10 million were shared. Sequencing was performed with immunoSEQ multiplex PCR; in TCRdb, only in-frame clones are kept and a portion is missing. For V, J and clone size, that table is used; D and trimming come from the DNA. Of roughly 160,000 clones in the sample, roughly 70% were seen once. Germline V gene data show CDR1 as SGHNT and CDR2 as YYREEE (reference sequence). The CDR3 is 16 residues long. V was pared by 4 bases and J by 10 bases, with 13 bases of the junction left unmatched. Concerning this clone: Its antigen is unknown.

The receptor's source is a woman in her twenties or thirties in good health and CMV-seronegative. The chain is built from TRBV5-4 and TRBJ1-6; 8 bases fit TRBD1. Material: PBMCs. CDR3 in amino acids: CASSLWGAGGQSPLHF. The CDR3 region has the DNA TGTGCCAGCAGCCTCTGGGGGGCAGGGGGCCAATCACCCCTCCACTTT.